This T cell receptor beta chain was sequenced in a study of glioma-infiltrating T cells. Amplification of TCR alpha and beta CDR3 regions from RNA used iRepertoire nested multiplex PCR. TCRdb ran MiXCR on the multiplex PCR reads and lists one entry per CDR3 protein. The repertoire holds over 90,000 distinct CDR3 sequences, with around 29% as singletons. This clonotype was counted a few times. Specimen: glioma tissue, nonneoplastic brain tissue, or PBMCs (not recorded which). This receptor was identified in a human donor with low-grade glioma or glioblastoma, undergoing nonglioma brain surgery, or in good health (not recorded which).

The DNA of the CDR3 is TGTGCCTGGAGTGGACAGGGGGATGAAGCTTTCTTT. Protein product: CAWSGQGDEAFF. This chain joins TRBV30 and TRBJ1-1; TRBD1 aligns across 9 bases. CDR3 length: 12 amino acids. The germline gives CDR1 GTSNPN, CDR2 SVGIG (reference sequence). Trimming at V came to 1 base and at J to 7 bases, leaving 1 base not matched to a gene.